The clone carrying this T cell receptor beta chain showed up many times. Its antigen is not known. The data were taken from a study of T cells in Graves' hyperthyroidism and ophthalmopathy. The study, taken as a whole, reports: The model predicted ophthalmopathy a median approximately 6.3 months before onset.

Researchers amplified the TCR beta CDR3 regions from RNA transcripts. Initially, a first-round RT-PCR of the TCR CDR3 employed the HTBI primer set. TCRdb re-called the multiplex PCR reads with MiXCR, one entry per CDR3 protein. The data show hundreds of thousands of distinct CDR3 sequences, about two fifths seen once. The CDR3 is made up of 13 amino acids. With 1 base clipped from V and 6 bases from J, the junction kept 0 bases outside the gene matches. Germline CDR1 and CDR2: SGHTA and FQGNSA. Patients aged 18 to 65 with hyperthyroidism were newly diagnosed, with duration under 2 months. The chain joins TRBV7-2 to TRBJ2-7; 10 bases agree with TRBD2. The clonotype was recovered from a man between 18 and 35 years old with Graves' hyperthyroidism. Sequencing input: blood. The CDR3 reads CASSLEREGEQYF. The CDR3 nucleotides are TGTGCCAGCAGCTTAGAGCGGGAGGGCGAGCAGTACTTC.